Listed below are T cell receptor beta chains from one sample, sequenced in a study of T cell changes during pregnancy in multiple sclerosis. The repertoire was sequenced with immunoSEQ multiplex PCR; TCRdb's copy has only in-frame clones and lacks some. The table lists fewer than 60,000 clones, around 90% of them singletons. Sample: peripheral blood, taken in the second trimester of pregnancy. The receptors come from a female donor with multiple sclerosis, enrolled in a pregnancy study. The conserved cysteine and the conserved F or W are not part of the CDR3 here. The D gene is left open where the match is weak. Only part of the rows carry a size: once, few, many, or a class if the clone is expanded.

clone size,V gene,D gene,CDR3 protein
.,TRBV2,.,ASSGGNTGELF
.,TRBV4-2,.,ASSQGDNQPQH
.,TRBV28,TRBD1,ASLDRVSGYT
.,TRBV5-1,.,ASSLGAALQETQY
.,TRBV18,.,ASSPSGVATNEKLF
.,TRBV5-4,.,ASSPTGTTAYEQY
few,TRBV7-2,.,ASSLRGDQPQH
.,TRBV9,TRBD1,ASSPQGVGWTGELF
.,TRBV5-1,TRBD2,ASSRRTSGEETQY
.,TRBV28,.,ASSSRGKPEWEKLF
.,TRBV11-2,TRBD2,ASSFLAGGTQETQY
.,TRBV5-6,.,ASSLLRDTGFSYEQY
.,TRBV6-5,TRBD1,ASSSSGGTEAF
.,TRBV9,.,ASMRSGYGYT
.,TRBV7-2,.,ASSLVGAVNTGELF
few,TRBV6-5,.,ASSQGGGYT
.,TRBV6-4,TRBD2,ASSESGGGAYNEQF
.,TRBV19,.,ASSPNPETRVRF
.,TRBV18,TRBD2,ASSPTPGLDTDTQY
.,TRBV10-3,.,AIRRGDANEQF
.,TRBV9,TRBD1,ASSEGAFNYGYT
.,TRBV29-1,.,SVENWSGTDTQY
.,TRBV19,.,ASSTGEKYNSPLH
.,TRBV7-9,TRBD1,ASSYTPGQGRETQY
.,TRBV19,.,ASGSGAWGYT
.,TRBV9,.,ASSVGLDRLGNYGYT
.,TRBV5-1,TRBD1,ASSTWTGENTEAF
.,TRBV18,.,ASSPPSGWGYGYT
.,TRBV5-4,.,ASSLSRYTEAF
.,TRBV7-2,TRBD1,ASSLGQRNQPQH
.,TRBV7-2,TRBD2,ASSSPTSGKETQY
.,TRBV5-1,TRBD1,ASRPGQVDYGYT
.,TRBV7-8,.,ASSSTRDGYT
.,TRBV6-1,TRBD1,ASSEARGQGNYGYT
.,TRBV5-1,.,ASSLLGTTAYGYT
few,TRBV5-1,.,ASSSTSAGELF
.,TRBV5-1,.,ASSLLLQETQY
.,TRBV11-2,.,ASSFGRGSYEQY
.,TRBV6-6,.,ASTVLGADEQY
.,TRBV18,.,ASSPPSLGSEVGYT
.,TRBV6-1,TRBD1,ASNPQGQATDTQY
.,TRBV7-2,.,ASSLGGGRGDTQY
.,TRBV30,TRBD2,AWRRQGGTGELF
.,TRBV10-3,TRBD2,AAGAGGTGEQY
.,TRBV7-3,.,ASTFKRHRNSGAGELF
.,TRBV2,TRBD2,ASREGLAGGNEQF
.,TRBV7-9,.,ASSPRGTDTQY
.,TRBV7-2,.,ASSLGATGELF